This T cell receptor beta chain was sequenced in a study of T-cell memory formation after mild COVID-19. For the study at large: TCR clusters largely stayed donor specific.

Each CDR3 protein is one row after TCRdb ran MiXCR on the 5' RACE reads. The table has about 430,000 distinct CDR3 sequences, over 15% seen once. The germline CDR1 and CDR2 sequences are MNHEY and SVGEGT. V was cut by 4 bases and J by 4 bases, with 19 bases left in between. The CDR3 extends over 17 amino acids. There are a few counts of this clonotype. Antigen: not known. Study results and limitations: The SARS-CoV-2 specificity of second-wave clones reaching peak at day 37 remained unverified. CD8+ contracting clones occupied EMRA, while CD4+ ones occupied mainly CM and EM. Memory cells collected pre-infection included some clones that later responded, suggesting cross-reactive memory joined.

The receptor was derived from a man aged 18 to 30 who had mild COVID-19 (a few samples of this study predate the infection). Cell type and time point are not known. The sample consisted of PBMCs or a T cell subset sorted from them (not recorded which). The V gene is TRBV6-2 or TRBV6-3, the J gene TRBJ2-2; the D gene could be TRBD1 or TRBD2 (6 bases each). CDR3 protein: CASSSGGLDRGTGELFF. CDR3 nucleotide sequence: TGTGCCAGCAGTTCTGGGGGGCTGGACCGGGGCACCGGGGAGCTGTTTTTT.